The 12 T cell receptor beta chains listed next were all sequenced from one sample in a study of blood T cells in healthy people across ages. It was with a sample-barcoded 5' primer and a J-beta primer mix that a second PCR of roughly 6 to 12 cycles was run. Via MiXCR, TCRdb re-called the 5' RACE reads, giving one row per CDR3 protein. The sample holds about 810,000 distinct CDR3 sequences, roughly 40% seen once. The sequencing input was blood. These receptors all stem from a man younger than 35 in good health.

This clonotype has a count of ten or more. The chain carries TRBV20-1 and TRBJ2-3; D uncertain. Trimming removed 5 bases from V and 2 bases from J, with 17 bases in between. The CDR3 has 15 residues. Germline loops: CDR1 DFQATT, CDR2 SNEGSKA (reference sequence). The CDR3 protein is CSAYHQELVTDTQYF. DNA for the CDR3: TGCAGTGCTTACCATCAGGAACTTGTCACAGATACGCAGTATTTT.

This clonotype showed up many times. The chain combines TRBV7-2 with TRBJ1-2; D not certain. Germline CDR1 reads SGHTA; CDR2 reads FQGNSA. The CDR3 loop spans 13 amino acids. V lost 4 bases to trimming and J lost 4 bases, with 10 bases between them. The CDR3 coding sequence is TGTGCCAGCAGCTCCGATACCATCTATGGCTACACCTTC. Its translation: CASSSDTIYGYTF.

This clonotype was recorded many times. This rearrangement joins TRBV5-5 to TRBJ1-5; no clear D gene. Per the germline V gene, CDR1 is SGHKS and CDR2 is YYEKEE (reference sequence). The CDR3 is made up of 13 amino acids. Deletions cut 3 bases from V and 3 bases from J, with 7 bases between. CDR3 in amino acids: CASSSLDNQPQHF. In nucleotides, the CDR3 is TGTGCCAGCAGCTCGTTAGACAATCAGCCCCAGCATTTT.

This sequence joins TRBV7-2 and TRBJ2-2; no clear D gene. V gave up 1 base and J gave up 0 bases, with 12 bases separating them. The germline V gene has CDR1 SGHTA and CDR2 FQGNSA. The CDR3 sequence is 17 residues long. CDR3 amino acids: CASSLVVRPANTGELFF. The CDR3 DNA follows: TGTGCCAGCAGCTTAGTGGTTCGGCCAGCGAACACCGGGGAGCTGTTTTTT.

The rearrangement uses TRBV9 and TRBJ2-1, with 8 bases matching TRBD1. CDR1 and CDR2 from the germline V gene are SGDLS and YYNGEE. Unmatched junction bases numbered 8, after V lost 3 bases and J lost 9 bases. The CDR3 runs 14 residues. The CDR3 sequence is CASSGPNRGSEQFF. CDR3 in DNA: TGTGCCAGCAGCGGCCCTAACAGGGGGTCTGAGCAGTTCTTC.

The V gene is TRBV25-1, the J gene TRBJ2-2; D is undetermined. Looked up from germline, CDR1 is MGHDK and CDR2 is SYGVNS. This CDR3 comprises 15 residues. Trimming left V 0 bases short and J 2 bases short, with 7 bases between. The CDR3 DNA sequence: TGTGCCAGCAGTGAATATCTCGAAAACACCGGGGAGCTGTTTTTT. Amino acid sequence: CASSEYLENTGELFF.

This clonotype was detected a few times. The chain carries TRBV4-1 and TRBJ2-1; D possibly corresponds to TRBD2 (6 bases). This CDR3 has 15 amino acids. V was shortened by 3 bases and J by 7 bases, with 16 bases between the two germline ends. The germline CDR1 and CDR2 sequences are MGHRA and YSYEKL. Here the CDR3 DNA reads TGCGCCAGCAGCCAGCCCCTCGGACTAACGAATGAGCAGTTCTTC. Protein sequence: CASSQPLGLTNEQFF.

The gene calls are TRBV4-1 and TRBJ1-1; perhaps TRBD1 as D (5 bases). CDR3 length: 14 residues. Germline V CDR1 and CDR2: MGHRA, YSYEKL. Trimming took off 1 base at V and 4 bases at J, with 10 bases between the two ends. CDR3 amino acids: CASSQVVGATEAFF. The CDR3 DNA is TGCGCCAGCAGCCAAGTTGTAGGGGCCACTGAAGCTTTCTTT.

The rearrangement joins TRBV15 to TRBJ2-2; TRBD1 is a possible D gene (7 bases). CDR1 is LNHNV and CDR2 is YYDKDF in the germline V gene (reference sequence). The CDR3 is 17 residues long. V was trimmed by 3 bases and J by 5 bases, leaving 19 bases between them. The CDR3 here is CATSRDTRDRRTGELFF. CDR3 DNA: TGTGCCACCAGCAGGGATACGCGGGACAGACGAACCGGGGAGCTGTTTTTT.

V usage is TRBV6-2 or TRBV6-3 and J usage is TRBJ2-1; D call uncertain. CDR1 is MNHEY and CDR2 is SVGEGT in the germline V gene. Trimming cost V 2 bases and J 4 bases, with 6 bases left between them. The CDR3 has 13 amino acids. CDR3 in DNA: TGTGCCAGCAGTTACAACACGTACAATGAGCAGTTCTTC. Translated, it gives CASSYNTYNEQFF.

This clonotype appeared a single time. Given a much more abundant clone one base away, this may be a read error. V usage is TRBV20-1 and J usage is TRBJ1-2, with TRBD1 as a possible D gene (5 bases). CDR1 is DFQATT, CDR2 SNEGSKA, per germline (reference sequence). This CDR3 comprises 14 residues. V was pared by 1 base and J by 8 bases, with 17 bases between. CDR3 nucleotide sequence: TGCAGTGCTAGAGGTCCGCCGGGGGGGAAAGGCTACACCTTC. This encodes CSARGPPGGKGYTF.

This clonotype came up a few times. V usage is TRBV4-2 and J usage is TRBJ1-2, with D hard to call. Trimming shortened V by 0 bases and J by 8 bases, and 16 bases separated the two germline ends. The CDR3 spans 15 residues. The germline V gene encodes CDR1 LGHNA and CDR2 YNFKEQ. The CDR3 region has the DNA TGTGCCAGCAGCCAAGATCGGGCATCCTTGGGGGGCTACACCTTC. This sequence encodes CASSQDRASLGGYTF.